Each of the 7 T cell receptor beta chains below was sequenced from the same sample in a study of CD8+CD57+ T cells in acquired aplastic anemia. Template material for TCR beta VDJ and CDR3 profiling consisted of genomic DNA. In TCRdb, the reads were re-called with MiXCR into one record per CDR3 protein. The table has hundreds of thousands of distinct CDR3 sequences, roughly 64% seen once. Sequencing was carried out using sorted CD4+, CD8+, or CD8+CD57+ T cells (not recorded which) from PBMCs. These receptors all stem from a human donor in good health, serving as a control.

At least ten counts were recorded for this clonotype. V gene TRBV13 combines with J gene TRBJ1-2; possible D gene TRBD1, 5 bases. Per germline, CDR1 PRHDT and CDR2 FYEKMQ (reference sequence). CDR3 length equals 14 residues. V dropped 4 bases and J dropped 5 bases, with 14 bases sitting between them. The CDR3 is CASSSGPDLYGYTF. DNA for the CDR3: TGTGCCAGCAGCTCGGGACCGGACCTTTATGGCTACACCTTC.

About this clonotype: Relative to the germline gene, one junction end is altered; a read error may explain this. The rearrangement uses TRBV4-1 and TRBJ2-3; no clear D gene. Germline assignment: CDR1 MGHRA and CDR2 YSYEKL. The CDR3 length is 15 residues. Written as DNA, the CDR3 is TGCGGCAGCAGCCTCCGAGTCTCTCTAGCAGATACGCAGTATTTT. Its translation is CGSSLRVSLADTQYF.

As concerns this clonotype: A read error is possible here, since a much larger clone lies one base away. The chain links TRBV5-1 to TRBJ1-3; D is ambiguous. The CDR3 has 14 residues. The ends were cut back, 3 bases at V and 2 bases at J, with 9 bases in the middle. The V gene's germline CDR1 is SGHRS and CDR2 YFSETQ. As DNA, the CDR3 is TGCGCCAGCAGCTCGGTGACCCCTGGAAACACCATATATTTT. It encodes CASSSVTPGNTIYF.

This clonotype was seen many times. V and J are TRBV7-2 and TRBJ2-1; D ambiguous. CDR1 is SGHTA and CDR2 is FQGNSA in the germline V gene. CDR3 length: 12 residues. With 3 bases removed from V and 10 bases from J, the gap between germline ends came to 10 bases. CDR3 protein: CASSFFQDEQFF. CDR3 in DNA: TGTGCCAGCAGCTTTTTCCAAGACGAGCAGTTCTTC.

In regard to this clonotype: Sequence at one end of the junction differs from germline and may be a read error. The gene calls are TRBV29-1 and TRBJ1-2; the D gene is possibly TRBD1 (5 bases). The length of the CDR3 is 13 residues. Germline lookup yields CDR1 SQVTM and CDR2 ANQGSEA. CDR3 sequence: CSAISRGEDGHTF. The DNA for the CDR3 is TGCAGCGCCATTTCGAGGGGCGAAGATGGCCACACCTTC.

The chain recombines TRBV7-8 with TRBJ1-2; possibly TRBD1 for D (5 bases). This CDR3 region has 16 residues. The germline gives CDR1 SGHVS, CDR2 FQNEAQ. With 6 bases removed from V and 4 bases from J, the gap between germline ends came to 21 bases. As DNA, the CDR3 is TGTGCCAGCAGTTTAAGCACCGCGGGTGGGGGCTATGGCTACACCTTC. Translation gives CASSLSTAGGGYGYTF.

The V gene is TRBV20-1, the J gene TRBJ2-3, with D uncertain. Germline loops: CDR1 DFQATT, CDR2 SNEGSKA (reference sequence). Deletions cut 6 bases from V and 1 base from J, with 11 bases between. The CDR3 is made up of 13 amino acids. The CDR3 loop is CSAHLSGTDTQYF. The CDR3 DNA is TGCAGTGCCCACCTTTCCGGCACAGATACGCAGTATTTT.